At least ten counts were recorded for the clone carrying this T cell receptor beta chain. This sample was taken from a study of T cells in Graves' hyperthyroidism and ophthalmopathy. Authors of the study amplified TCR beta CDR3 regions from RNA transcripts. The primer set for the first-round RT-PCR of the TCR CDR3 was HTBI. TCRdb independently ran MiXCR on the multiplex PCR reads; one entry per CDR3 protein. The table has around 600,000 distinct CDR3 sequences, roughly 15% seen once; the top ten hold more than 3%. The CDR3 consists of 14 residues. With V trimmed by 4 bases and J by 8 bases, 6 bases remained unmatched. The germline V gene encodes CDR1 SGHRS and CDR2 YFSETQ.

This receptor was obtained from a woman between 40 and 50 years old with Graves' ophthalmopathy. Sequenced input: blood. This chain connects TRBV5-1 to TRBJ2-1; 10 positions match TRBD1. The DNA of the CDR3 is TGCGCCAGCAGCCTCGGGACAGGGGTCCATGAGCAGTTCTTC. Translating it yields CASSLGTGVHEQFF.